The T cell receptor (beta chain) described here comes from a study of shared clonotypes between healthy human individuals. Study summary: Aged between 18 and 49, the donors were a couple of women and a few men. Study conclusions and caveats: Investigators expected sequencing depth to affect clonotype sharing among donors.

Those who donated, Caucasian adults without exception, all lived in Nashville, Tennessee. Using immunoSEQ multiplex PCR, the repertoire was profiled, and TCRdb retains in-frame clones only, with some absent. Of approximately 2.5 million clones detected, approximately 94% appear once; the ten largest clones hold over 0.12%. This clone was detected only a few times. What it recognizes is unknown. The sample taken for sequencing was naive CD4+ T cells sorted from blood. Subset indicated: CD45RA+ positively selected. The TCR was taken from a young man in good health.

As DNA, the CDR3 is TGTGCCAGCAGCTTGGGACCCCAGGAAAAACTGTTTTTT. Translating it yields CASSLGPQEKLFF. The chain combines TRBV27 with TRBJ1-4; a weak D match, TRBD1 (5 bases). Germline CDR1 and CDR2: MNHEY and SMNVEV (reference sequence). This CDR3 is 13 amino acids long. Trimming pared 6 bases from V and 8 bases from J, leaving 13 bases between.